This entry lists 30 T cell receptor beta chains sequenced from one sample in a study of shared clonotypes between healthy human individuals. Sequencing was performed with immunoSEQ multiplex PCR; in TCRdb, only in-frame clones are kept and a portion is missing. This sample has about 1.5 million clones, with roughly 98% found just once. Sample: naive CD4+ T cells sorted from blood. Subset: CD45RA+ positively selected. These receptors were collected from a young man in good health.

The genes are TRBV5-5 and TRBJ1-1; D unclear. The CDR3 spans 12 residues. The V gene's germline CDR1 is SGHKS and CDR2 YYEKEE (reference sequence). V lost 4 bases and J lost 5, with 9 bases in between. The CDR3 coding sequence is TGTGCCAGCAGCATCACACTAACTGAAGCTTTCTTT. The encoded protein is CASSITLTEAFF.

The chain combines TRBV28 with TRBJ2-1; D not resolved. The V and J ends lost 2 bases and 6 bases respectively, with 5 bases between them. This CDR3 comprises 12 residues. Germline V gene data show CDR1 as MDHEN and CDR2 as SYDVKM. The CDR3 sequence: CASSLKFNEQFF. In DNA, the CDR3 is TGTGCCAGCAGTTTAAAGTTCAATGAGCAGTTCTTC.

V usage is TRBV6-1 and J usage is TRBJ2-1, with 8 bases lining up with TRBD2. J was trimmed by 9 bases and V by 8 bases; bases with no gene match: 12. The CDR3 runs to 14 residues. The germline V gene has CDR1 MNHNS and CDR2 SASEGT. CDR3 region: CASLMPGLDTEQFF. The CDR3, as DNA: TGTGCCAGCTTAATGCCGGGACTAGATACTGAGCAGTTCTTC.

In nucleotides, the CDR3 is TGTGCCAGCAGTTCTCGAAGCTACGAGCAGTACTTC. Protein product: CASSSRSYEQYF. The V and J genes are TRBV7-9 and TRBJ2-7; no firm D call. CDR3 length: 12 amino acids. Per germline, CDR1 SEHNR and CDR2 FQNEAQ (reference sequence). The V and J ends lost 6 bases and 3 bases respectively, with 9 bases between them.

V gene TRBV2 combines with J gene TRBJ2-1; no reliable D call. CDR3 length equals 13 residues. Trimming stripped 10 bases from V and 0 bases from J, with 10 bases between. Germline V gives CDR1 SNHLY, CDR2 FYNNEI. CDR3: CAIVRSSYNEQFF. For the CDR3, the DNA is TGTGCCATTGTTAGGAGCTCCTACAATGAGCAGTTCTTC.

The chain recombines TRBV7-9 with TRBJ1-3; TRBD1 is a possible D gene (5 bases). CDR1 and CDR2 (germline): SEHNR, FQNEAQ (reference sequence). Trimming shortened V by 0 bases and J by 0 bases, and 9 bases separated the two germline ends. The CDR3 loop spans 16 amino acids. The CDR3, as DNA: TGTGCCAGCAGCTTAGCGCTGGGGGTCTCTGGAAACACCATATATTTT. Amino acid sequence: CASSLALGVSGNTIYF.

The rearrangement uses TRBV9 and TRBJ2-5, with 7 bases aligning to TRBD1. The V and J ends lost 4 bases and 6 bases, in that order; junction bases with no gene match: 6. The CDR3 is 13 amino acids. Germline V gives CDR1 SGDLS, CDR2 YYNGEE. CDR3 bases: TGTGCCAGCAGCAGAGGGGGCGCGAAGACCCAGTACTTC. This codes for CASSRGGAKTQYF. The full variable domain, with the rest looked up from reference TRBV9 and TRBJ2-5, is DSGVTQTPKHLITATGQRVTLRCSPRSGDLSVYWYQQSLDQGLQFLIQYYNGEERAKGNILERFSAQQFPDLHSELNLSSLELGDSALYFCASSRGGAKTQYFGPGTRLLVL.

The CDR3 region is CASSLGTGVKVIHSYEQYF. The CDR3 DNA follows: TGTGCCAGCAGTTTGGGGACAGGGGTTAAAGTTATTCACTCCTACGAGCAGTACTTC. The chain recombines TRBV27 with TRBJ2-7; 10 nucleotides align to TRBD1. CDR3 length: 19 amino acids. Germline V gene sequence: CDR1 MNHEY, CDR2 SMNVEV (reference sequence). The ends lost 3 bases at V and 0 bases at J; junction bases unmatched: 14.

This CDR3 is CASSGVGWLADSYEQYF. CDR3 bases: TGCGCCAGCAGTGGTGTCGGGTGGCTAGCGGACTCCTACGAGCAGTACTTC. This rearrangement joins TRBV10-2 to TRBJ2-7, with 7 bases matching TRBD2. With 4 bases clipped from V and 0 bases from J, the junction kept 12 bases outside the gene matches. The CDR3 spans 17 residues. Germline-derived CDR1 and CDR2 are WSHSY and SAAADI.

The chain links TRBV19 to TRBJ2-5, with D possibly being TRBD2 (6 bases). Trimming took off 3 bases at V and 1 base at J, with 9 bases between the two ends. CDR3 length equals 14 residues. Per germline, CDR1 LNHDA and CDR2 SQIVND (reference sequence). The CDR3 spells CASSIWGVQETQYF. The CDR3 bases are TGTGCCAGTAGTATTTGGGGGGTCCAAGAGACCCAGTACTTC. Based on the CDR3 plus reference TRBV19 and TRBJ2-5, the full variable domain is DGGITQSPKYLFRKEGQNVTLSCEQNLNHDAMYWYRQDPGQGLRLIYYSQIVNDFQKGDIAEGYSVSREKKESFPLTVTSAQKNPTAFYLCASSIWGVQETQYFGPGTRLLVL.

The J gene is TRBJ2-7, the V gene TRBV27; D is unclear. Germline CDR1 is MNHEY and CDR2 is SMNVEV (reference sequence). The CDR3 is made up of 13 amino acids. V was clipped by 3 bases and J by 3 bases, with 9 bases between them. The CDR3 bases are TGTGCCAGCAGTTTCCTATCCGGCTACGAGCAGTACTTC. It yields the protein CASSFLSGYEQYF.

The chain uses TRBV7-2 and TRBJ2-3; D remains unclear. The CDR3 is made up of 14 amino acids. Trimming took off 0 bases at V and 2 bases at J, with 6 bases between the two ends. From germline, CDR1 is SGHTA and CDR2 FQGNSA. CDR3 region: CASSLAPFTDTQYF. The CDR3 bases are TGTGCCAGCAGCTTAGCCCCCTTCACAGATACGCAGTATTTT.

The chain has TRBV5-4 and TRBJ2-3; 11 positions match TRBD2. The J segment lost 5 bases and the V segment lost 0 bases, leaving 5 bases of the junction unmatched. Germline-derived CDR1 and CDR2 are SGHNT and YYREEE (reference sequence). This CDR3 is 16 amino acids long. CDR3 residues: CASSLAGTSGRDTQYF. The CDR3 region has the DNA TGTGCCAGCAGCTTGGCTGGGACTAGCGGAAGAGATACGCAGTATTTT.

The chain carries TRBV7-2 and TRBJ2-5; D is possibly TRBD1 or TRBD2 (5 bases each). The CDR3 sequence is 14 residues long. Germline CDR1 reads SGHTA; CDR2 reads FQGNSA. Trimming cost V 5 bases and J 5 bases, with 15 bases left between them. The CDR3 protein is CASSRPGRWETQYF. In nucleotides, the CDR3 is TGTGCCAGCAGCCGCCCGGGACGTTGGGAGACCCAGTACTTC.

This chain joins TRBV9 and TRBJ1-2; no firm D call. Germline V gene sequence: CDR1 SGDLS, CDR2 YYNGEE. This CDR3 has 15 residues. Trimming shortened V by 0 bases and J by 3 bases, and 12 bases separated the two germline ends. CDR3 nucleotides: TGTGCCAGCAGCGTAGCAAGTTCACCCGACTATGGCTACACCTTC. Its translation is CASSVASSPDYGYTF.

The rearrangement links TRBV28 to TRBJ2-3; no reliable D call. Trimming removed 3 bases at V and 2 bases at J, with 9 bases between. This CDR3 is 14 amino acids long. Per the germline V gene, CDR1 is MDHEN and CDR2 is SYDVKM. The CDR3 DNA reads as TGTGCCAGCAGTTTCTACACGGTCACAGATACGCAGTATTTT. As protein: CASSFYTVTDTQYF. Based on the CDR3 plus reference TRBV28 and TRBJ2-3, the full variable domain is DVKVTQSSRYLVKRTGEKVFLECVQDMDHENMFWYRQDPGLGLRLIYFSYDVKMKEKGDIPEGYSVSREKKERFSLILESASTNQTSMYLCASSFYTVTDTQYFGPGTRLTVL.

This clone was seen only once. The chain joins TRBV5-1 to TRBJ2-5, with D unclear. Germline CDR1 SGHRS, CDR2 YFSETQ. The CDR3 totals 13 residues. Trimming removed 0 bases at V and 5 bases at J, with 8 bases between. The CDR3 loop is CASSLATLETQYF. The CDR3 nucleotides are TGCGCCAGCAGCTTGGCGACCCTCGAGACCCAGTACTTC.

The V call is TRBV5-6, the J call TRBJ2-3; 7 nucleotides line up with TRBD2. V shed 0 bases and J 2 bases; nucleotides not matched to a gene: 3. There are 15 residues in the CDR3. Looked up from germline, CDR1 is SGHDT and CDR2 is YYEEEE. The DNA for the CDR3 is TGTGCCAGCAGCTTGGCGGGACTAAACACAGATACGCAGTATTTT. Translated: CASSLAGLNTDTQYF.

The chain couples TRBV30 to TRBJ1-5; TRBD1 might be the D (6 bases). The CDR3 totals 14 residues. V lost 0 bases, J lost 5 bases, and 11 bases lay in between. Germline V gene data show CDR1 as GTSNPN and CDR2 as SVGIG (reference sequence). For the CDR3, the DNA is TGTGCCTGGAGTGTAAACAGGGAGGATCAGCCCCAGCATTTT. Amino acids: CAWSVNREDQPQHF.

The genes are TRBV6-1 and TRBJ1-4; D call uncertain. CDR3 length: 16 residues. With 0 bases removed from V and 3 bases from J, the gap between germline ends came to 11 bases. Germline V CDR1 and CDR2: MNHNS, SASEGT. The CDR3 is CASSEAPALPNEKLFF. As DNA, the CDR3 is TGTGCCAGCAGTGAAGCCCCGGCCTTGCCTAATGAAAAACTGTTTTTT.

The chain uses TRBV5-1 and TRBJ2-7, with D perhaps being TRBD1 or TRBD2 (7 bases each). CDR1 and CDR2 (germline): SGHRS, YFSETQ. The CDR3 runs to 17 residues. The V end was cut by 0 bases, the J end by 5 bases, with 21 bases between. CDR3 in amino acids: CASSLVPQGGLTNEQYF. The CDR3 DNA sequence: TGCGCCAGCAGCTTGGTGCCGCAGGGGGGGTTGACTAACGAGCAGTACTTC.

This clone was picked up one time. The chain uses TRBV11-2 and TRBJ1-1; 8 positions match TRBD1. The junction had 16 bases not matched to a gene; V was cut back by 5 bases and J by 5 bases. Germline assignment: CDR1 SGHAT and CDR2 FQNNGV. This CDR3 is 17 amino acids long. CDR3 in amino acids: CASSPRTGSLNWTEAFF. CDR3 in DNA: TGTGCCAGCAGCCCAAGGACAGGGAGTTTGAATTGGACTGAAGCTTTCTTT.

The V and J genes are TRBV28 and TRBJ2-3; 10 bases align to TRBD2. This CDR3 is built from 15 residues. Germline CDR1 is MDHEN and CDR2 is SYDVKM. V gave up 7 bases and J gave up 5 bases; unmatched junction bases: 9. CDR3 loop: CASTTGRTSGDTQYF. CDR3 sequence (DNA): TGTGCCAGCACCACGGGTAGGACTAGCGGAGATACGCAGTATTTT. The variable domain in full, completed from reference TRBV28 and TRBJ2-3, reads DVKVTQSSRYLVKRTGEKVFLECVQDMDHENMFWYRQDPGLGLRLIYFSYDVKMKEKGDIPEGYSVSREKKERFSLILESASTNQTSMYLCASTTGRTSGDTQYFGPGTRLTVL.

The J gene is TRBJ2-1, the V gene TRBV7-3; D possibly matches TRBD1 or TRBD2 (7 bases each). With 7 bases removed from V and 4 bases from J, the gap between germline ends came to 17 bases. Germline V CDR1 and CDR2: SGHTA, FQGTGA. The CDR3 extends over 15 amino acids. The CDR3 sequence: CASKLATGSYNEQFF. The DNA for the CDR3 is TGTGCCAGCAAACTAGCGACAGGGAGTTACAATGAGCAGTTCTTC.

This clone has just one count. The chain recombines TRBV2 with TRBJ1-1; 10 bases match TRBD1. Trimming took 0 bases from V and 0 from J; bases not matched to a gene: 4. CDR1 and CDR2 from the germline V gene are SNHLY and FYNNEI. The CDR3 is 17 amino acids. CDR3 amino acids: CASSEARTGGMNTEAFF. DNA of the CDR3: TGTGCCAGCAGTGAAGCGAGGACAGGGGGTATGAACACTGAAGCTTTCTTT. The full variable domain, rest sourced from reference TRBV2 and TRBJ1-1, is EPEVTQTPSHQVTQMGQEVILRCVPISNHLYFYWYRQILGQKVEFLVSFYNNEISEKSEIFDDQFSVERPDGSNFTLKIRSTKLEDSAMYFCASSEARTGGMNTEAFFGQGTRLTVV.

This rearrangement joins TRBV7-3 to TRBJ2-1, with 14 bases matching TRBD2. This CDR3 has 15 amino acids. Trimming took 3 bases from V and 6 from J; bases not matched to a gene: 1. CDR1 is SGHTA, CDR2 FQGTGA, per germline. CDR3: CASSLTSGRANEQFF. CDR3 sequence (DNA): TGTGCCAGCAGCTTGACTAGCGGGAGGGCCAATGAGCAGTTCTTC.

The chain couples TRBV9 to TRBJ2-7; D is ambiguous. In germline, CDR1 is SGDLS, CDR2 YYNGEE. The germline V and J ends were trimmed by 0 bases and 0 bases, with 10 bases remaining between them. The CDR3 runs 15 residues. CDR3: CASSVGNIPSYEQYF. The CDR3 coding sequence is TGTGCCAGCAGCGTAGGTAACATCCCCTCCTACGAGCAGTACTTC.

V gene TRBV11-2 combines with J gene TRBJ2-2; a possible D gene is TRBD1 (5 bases). CDR3 length: 13 amino acids. Germline CDR1 SGHAT, CDR2 FQNNGV. V lost 4 bases, J lost 7 bases, and 10 bases lay in between. The CDR3 sequence is CASSSYRFGELFF. Here the CDR3 DNA reads TGTGCCAGCAGCTCCTACAGGTTCGGGGAGCTGTTTTTT.

J is TRBJ2-7 and V is TRBV27; 9 bases agree with TRBD1. Germline-derived CDR1 and CDR2 are MNHEY and SMNVEV (reference sequence). Losses at the gene ends were 3 bases for V and 2 bases for J; bases not matched to a gene: 11. The CDR3 extends over 17 amino acids. CDR3 sequence reads: CASSFWPPGQGAYEQYF. The CDR3, as DNA: TGTGCCAGCAGTTTTTGGCCCCCGGGACAGGGAGCCTACGAGCAGTACTTC.

The CDR3 spells CASSLSVFRGEQFF. CDR3 sequence (DNA): TGTGCCAGCAGCTTAAGCGTGTTCAGGGGTGAGCAGTTCTTC. The rearrangement joins TRBV7-2 to TRBJ2-1, with D maybe TRBD1 (6 bases). The germline V gene has CDR1 SGHTA and CDR2 FQGNSA. This CDR3 has 14 amino acids. V was cut by 2 bases and J by 9 bases, with 14 bases left in between.